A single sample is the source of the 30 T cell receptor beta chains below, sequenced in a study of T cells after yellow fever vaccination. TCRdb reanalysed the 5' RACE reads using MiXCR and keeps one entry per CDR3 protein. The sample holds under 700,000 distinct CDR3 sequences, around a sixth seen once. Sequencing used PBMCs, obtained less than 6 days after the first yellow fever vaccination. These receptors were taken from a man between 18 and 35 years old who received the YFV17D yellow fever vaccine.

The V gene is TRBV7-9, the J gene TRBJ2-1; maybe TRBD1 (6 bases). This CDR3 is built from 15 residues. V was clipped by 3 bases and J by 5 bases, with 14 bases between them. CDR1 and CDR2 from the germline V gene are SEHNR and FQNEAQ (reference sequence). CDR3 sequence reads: CASSFTGNFDNEQFF. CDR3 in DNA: TGTGCCAGCAGCTTTACAGGGAATTTCGACAATGAGCAGTTCTTC.

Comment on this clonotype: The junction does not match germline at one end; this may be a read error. CDR3 coding DNA: TGTGCCAGCAGCCACCGGGACAGGGTAGTATTT. This encodes CASSHRDRVVF. V gene TRBV7-8 combines with J gene TRBJ1-5; the match to TRBD1 covers 9 bases. Looked up from germline, CDR1 is SGHVS and CDR2 is FQNEAQ. This CDR3 has 11 amino acids.

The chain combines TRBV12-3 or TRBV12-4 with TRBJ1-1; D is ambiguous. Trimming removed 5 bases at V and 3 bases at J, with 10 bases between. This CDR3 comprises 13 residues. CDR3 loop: CASSQDRYTEAFF. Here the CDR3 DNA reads TGTGCCAGCAGTCAGGACCGATACACTGAAGCTTTCTTT.

In nucleotides, the CDR3 is TGTGCCAGCAGCTTGCCCGGGTCCCTTGGCTATGGCTACACCTTC. Translated, it gives CASSLPGSLGYGYTF. This rearrangement joins TRBV7-9 to TRBJ1-2, with D hard to call. This CDR3 has 15 residues. Germline V lookup: CDR1 SEHNR, CDR2 FQNEAQ (reference sequence). V lost 3 bases and J lost 4, with 15 bases in between. The full variable domain, with the rest looked up from reference TRBV7-9 and TRBJ1-2, is DTGVSQNPRHKITKRGQNVTFRCDPISEHNRLYWYRQTLGQGPEFLTYFQNEAQLEKSRLLSDRFSAERPKGSFSTLEIQRTEQGDSAMYLCASSLPGSLGYGYTFGSGTRLTVV.

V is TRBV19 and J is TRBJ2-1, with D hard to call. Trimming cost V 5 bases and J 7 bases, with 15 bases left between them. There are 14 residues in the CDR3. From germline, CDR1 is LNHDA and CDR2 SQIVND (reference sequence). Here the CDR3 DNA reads TGTGCCAGTAGTCTCAGTGGGATGGTGAATGAGCAGTTCTTC. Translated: CASSLSGMVNEQFF.

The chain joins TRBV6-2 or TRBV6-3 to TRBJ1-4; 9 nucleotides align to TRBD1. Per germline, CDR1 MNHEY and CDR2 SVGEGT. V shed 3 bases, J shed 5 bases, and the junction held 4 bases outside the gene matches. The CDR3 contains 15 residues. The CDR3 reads CASSYAGTGNEKLFF. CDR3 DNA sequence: TGTGCCAGCAGTTATGCCGGGACAGGGAATGAAAAACTGTTTTTT.

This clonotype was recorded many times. The CDR3 DNA reads as TGTGCCAGCAGCCAACAGGGCGGTAATGAGCAGTTCTTC. As protein: CASSQQGGNEQFF. The genes are TRBV7-3 and TRBJ2-1; possible D gene TRBD1, 6 bases. The V end was cut by 5 bases, the J end by 7 bases, with 12 bases between. CDR3 length: 13 residues. Germline V gene sequence: CDR1 SGHTA, CDR2 FQGTGA.

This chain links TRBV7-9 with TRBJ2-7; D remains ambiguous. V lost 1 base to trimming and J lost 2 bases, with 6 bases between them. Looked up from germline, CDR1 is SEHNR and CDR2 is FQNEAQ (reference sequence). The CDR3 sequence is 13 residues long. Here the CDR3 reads CASSLVPTYEQYV. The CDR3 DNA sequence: TGTGCCAGCAGCTTAGTCCCCACCTACGAGCAGTACGTC.

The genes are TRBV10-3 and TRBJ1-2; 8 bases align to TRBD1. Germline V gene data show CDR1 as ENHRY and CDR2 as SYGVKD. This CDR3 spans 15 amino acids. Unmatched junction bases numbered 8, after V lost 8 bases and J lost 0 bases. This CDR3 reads CAIGVAQGANYGYTF. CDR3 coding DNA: TGTGCCATCGGGGTAGCACAGGGGGCTAACTATGGCTACACCTTC.

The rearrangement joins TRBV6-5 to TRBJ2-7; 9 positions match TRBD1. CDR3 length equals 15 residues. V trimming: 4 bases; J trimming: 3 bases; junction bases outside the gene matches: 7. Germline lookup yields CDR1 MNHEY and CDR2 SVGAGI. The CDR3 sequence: CASSSSQGASYEQYF. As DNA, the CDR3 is TGTGCCAGCAGTTCCTCACAGGGGGCTAGCTACGAGCAGTACTTC.

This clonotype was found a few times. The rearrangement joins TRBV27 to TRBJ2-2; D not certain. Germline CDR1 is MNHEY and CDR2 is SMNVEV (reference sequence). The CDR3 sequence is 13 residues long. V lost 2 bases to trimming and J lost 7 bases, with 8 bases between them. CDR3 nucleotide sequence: TGTGCCAGCAGTTTAATCCCCAACGGGGAGCTGTTTTTT. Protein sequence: CASSLIPNGELFF.

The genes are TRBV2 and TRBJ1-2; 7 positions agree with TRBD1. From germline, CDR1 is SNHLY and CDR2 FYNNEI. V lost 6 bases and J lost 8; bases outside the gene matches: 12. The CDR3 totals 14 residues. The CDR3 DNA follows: TGTGCCAGCAGAGGTACAGGGGCCCAGTGGGGCTACACCTTC. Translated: CASRGTGAQWGYTF.

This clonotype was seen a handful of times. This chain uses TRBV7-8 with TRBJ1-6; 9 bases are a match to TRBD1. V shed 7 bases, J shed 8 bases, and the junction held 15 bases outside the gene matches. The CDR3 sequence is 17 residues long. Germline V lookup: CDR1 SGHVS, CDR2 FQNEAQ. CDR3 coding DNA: TGTGCCAGCACCCTAGGGGGGGGGACAGGGCGGTATTCACCCCTCCACTTT. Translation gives CASTLGGGTGRYSPLHF.

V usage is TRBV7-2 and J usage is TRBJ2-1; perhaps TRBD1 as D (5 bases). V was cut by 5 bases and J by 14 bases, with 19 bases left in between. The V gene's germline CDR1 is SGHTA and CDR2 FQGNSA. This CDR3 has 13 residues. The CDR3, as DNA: TGTGCCAGCAGCCCCTTGAGTGTGTGGGGCAAGTTCTTC. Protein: CASSPLSVWGKFF.

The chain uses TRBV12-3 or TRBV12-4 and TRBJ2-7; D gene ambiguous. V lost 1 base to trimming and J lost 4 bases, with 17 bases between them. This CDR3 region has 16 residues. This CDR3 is CASSLGGSAVGYEQYF. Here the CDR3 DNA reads TGTGCCAGCAGTTTAGGAGGTTCGGCAGTGGGGTACGAGCAGTACTTC.

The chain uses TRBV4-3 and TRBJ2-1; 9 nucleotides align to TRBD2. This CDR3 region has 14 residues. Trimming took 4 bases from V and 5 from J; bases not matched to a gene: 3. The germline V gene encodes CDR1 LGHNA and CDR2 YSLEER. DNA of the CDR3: TGCGCCAGCAGCCGGGCTAGCGGGGACAATGAGCAGTTCTTC. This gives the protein CASSRASGDNEQFF.

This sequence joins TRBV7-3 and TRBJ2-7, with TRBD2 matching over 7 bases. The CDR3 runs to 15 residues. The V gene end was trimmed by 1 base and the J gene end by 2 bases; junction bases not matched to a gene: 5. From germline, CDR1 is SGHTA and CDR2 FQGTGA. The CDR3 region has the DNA TGTGCCAGCAGCTTAAGGGGAGGGGATCCCTACGAGCAGTACTTC. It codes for CASSLRGGDPYEQYF. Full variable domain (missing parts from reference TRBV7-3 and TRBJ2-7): GAGVSQTPSNKVTEKGKYVELRCDPISGHTALYWYRQSLGQGPEFLIYFQGTGAADDSGLPNDRFFAVRPEGSVSTLKIQRTERGDSAVYLCASSLRGGDPYEQYFGPGTRLTVT.

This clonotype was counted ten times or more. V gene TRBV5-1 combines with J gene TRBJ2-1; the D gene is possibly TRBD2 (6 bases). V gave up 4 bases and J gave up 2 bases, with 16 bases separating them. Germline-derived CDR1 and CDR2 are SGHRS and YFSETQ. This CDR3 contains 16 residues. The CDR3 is CASSPTPRETYNEQFF. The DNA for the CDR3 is TGCGCCAGCAGCCCTACACCACGGGAGACCTACAATGAGCAGTTCTTC. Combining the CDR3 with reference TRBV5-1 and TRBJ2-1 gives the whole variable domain KAGVTQTPRYLIKTRGQQVTLSCSPISGHRSVSWYQQTPGQGLQFLFEYFSETQRNKGNFPGRFSGRQFSNSRSEMNVSTLELGDSALYLCASSPTPRETYNEQFFGPGTRLTVL.

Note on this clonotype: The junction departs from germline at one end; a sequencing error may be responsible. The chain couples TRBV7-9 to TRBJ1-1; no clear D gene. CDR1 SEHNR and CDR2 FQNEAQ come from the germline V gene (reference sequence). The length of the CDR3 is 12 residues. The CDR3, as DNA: TGTGCCAGCAGCTTAAGGTCCATTGAAGTTTTCTTT. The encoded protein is CASSLRSIEVFF.

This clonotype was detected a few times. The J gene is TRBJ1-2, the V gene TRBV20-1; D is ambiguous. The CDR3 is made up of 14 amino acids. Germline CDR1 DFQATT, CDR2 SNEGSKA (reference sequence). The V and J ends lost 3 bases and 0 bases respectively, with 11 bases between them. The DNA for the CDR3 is TGCAGTGCTAGGGGCCCAGGAACTAACTATGGCTACACCTTC. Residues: CSARGPGTNYGYTF.

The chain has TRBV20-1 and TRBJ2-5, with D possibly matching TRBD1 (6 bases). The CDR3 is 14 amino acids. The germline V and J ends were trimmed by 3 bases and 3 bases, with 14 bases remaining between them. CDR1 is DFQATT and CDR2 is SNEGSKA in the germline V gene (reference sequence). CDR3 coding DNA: TGCAGTGCTAGCCCCCCGCAGGGGAAAGAGACCCAGTACTTC. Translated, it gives CSASPPQGKETQYF.

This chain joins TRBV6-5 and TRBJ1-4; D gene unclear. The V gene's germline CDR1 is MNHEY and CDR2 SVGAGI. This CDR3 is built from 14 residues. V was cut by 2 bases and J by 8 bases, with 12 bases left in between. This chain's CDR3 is CASSYQRTWEKLFF. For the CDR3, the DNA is TGTGCCAGCAGTTACCAGCGAACGTGGGAAAAACTGTTTTTT.

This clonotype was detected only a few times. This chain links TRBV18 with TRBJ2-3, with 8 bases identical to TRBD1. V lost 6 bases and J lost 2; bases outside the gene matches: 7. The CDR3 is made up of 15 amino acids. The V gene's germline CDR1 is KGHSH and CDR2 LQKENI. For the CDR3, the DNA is TGTGCCAGCTCGCCTACAGGGGGGTACACAGATACGCAGTATTTT. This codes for CASSPTGGYTDTQYF.

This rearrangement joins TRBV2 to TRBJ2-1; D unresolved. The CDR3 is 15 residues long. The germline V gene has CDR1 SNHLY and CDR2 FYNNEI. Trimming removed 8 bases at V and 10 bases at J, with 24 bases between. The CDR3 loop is CASGSLTTSLGEQFF. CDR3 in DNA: TGTGCCAGCGGTTCTCTGACCACCTCCCTCGGGGAGCAGTTCTTC. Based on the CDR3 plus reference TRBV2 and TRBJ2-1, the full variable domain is EPEVTQTPSHQVTQMGQEVILRCVPISNHLYFYWYRQILGQKVEFLVSFYNNEISEKSEIFDDQFSVERPDGSNFTLKIRSTKLEDSAMYFCASGSLTTSLGEQFFGPGTRLTVL.

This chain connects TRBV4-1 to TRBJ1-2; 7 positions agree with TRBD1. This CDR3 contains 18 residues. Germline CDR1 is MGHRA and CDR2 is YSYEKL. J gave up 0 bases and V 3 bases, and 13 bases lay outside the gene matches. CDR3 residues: CASSQAKWGQLTNYGYTF. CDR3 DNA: TGCGCCAGCAGCCAGGCCAAATGGGGACAGCTAACTAACTATGGCTACACCTTC.

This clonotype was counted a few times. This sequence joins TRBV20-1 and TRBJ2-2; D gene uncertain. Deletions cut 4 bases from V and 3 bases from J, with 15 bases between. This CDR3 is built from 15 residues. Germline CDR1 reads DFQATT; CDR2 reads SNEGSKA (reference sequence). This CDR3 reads CSAIRRDWYTGELFF. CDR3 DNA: TGCAGTGCTATACGGAGAGACTGGTACACCGGGGAGCTGTTTTTT.

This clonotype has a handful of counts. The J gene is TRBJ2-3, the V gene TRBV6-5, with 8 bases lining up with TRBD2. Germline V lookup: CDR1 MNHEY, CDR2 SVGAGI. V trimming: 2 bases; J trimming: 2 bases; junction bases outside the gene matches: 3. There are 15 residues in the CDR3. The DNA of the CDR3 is TGTGCCAGCAGTTACCAGCGGGGGCCCACAGATACGCAGTATTTT. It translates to CASSYQRGPTDTQYF.

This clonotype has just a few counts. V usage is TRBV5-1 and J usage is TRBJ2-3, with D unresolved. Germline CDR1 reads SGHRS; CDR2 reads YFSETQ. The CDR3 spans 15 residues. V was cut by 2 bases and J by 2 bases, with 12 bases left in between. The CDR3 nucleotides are TGCGCCAGCAGCTTAGTCCAGCCGGCCACAGATACGCAGTATTTT. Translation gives CASSLVQPATDTQYF. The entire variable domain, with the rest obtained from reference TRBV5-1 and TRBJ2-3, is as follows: KAGVTQTPRYLIKTRGQQVTLSCSPISGHRSVSWYQQTPGQGLQFLFEYFSETQRNKGNFPGRFSGRQFSNSRSEMNVSTLELGDSALYLCASSLVQPATDTQYFGPGTRLTVL.

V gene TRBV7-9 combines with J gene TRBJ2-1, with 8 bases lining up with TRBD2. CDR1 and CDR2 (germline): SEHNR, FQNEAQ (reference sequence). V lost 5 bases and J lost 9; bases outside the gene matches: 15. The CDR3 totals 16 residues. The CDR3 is CASSHPLGGADGEQFF. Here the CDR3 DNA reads TGTGCCAGCAGCCATCCCCTCGGGGGGGCTGATGGTGAGCAGTTCTTC.

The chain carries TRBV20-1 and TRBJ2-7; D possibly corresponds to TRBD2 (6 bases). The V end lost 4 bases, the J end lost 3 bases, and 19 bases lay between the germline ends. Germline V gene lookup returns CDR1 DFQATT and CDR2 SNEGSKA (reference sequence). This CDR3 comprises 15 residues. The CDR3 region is CSAIPPRGFYYEQYF. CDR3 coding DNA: TGCAGTGCTATCCCCCCTCGGGGGTTCTACTACGAGCAGTACTTC.